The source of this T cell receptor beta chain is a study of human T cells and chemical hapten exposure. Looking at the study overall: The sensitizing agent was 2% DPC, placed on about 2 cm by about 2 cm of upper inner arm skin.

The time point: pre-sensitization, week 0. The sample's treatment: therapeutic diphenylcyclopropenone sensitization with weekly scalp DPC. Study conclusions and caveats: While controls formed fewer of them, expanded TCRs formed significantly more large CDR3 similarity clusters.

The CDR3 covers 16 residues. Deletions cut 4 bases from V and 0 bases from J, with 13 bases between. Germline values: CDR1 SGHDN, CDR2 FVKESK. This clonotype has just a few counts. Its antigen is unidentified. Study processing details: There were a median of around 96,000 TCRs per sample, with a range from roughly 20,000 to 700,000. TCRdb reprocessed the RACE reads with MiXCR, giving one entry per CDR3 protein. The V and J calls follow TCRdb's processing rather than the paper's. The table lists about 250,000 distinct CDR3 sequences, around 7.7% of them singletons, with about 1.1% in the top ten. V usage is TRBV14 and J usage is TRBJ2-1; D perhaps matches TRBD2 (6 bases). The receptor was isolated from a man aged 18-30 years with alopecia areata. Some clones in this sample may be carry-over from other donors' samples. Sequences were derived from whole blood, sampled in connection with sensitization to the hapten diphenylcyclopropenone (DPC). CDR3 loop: CASSPHAGSSYNEQFF. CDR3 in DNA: TGTGCCAGCAGCCCCCATGCCGGGAGCTCCTACAATGAGCAGTTCTTC.